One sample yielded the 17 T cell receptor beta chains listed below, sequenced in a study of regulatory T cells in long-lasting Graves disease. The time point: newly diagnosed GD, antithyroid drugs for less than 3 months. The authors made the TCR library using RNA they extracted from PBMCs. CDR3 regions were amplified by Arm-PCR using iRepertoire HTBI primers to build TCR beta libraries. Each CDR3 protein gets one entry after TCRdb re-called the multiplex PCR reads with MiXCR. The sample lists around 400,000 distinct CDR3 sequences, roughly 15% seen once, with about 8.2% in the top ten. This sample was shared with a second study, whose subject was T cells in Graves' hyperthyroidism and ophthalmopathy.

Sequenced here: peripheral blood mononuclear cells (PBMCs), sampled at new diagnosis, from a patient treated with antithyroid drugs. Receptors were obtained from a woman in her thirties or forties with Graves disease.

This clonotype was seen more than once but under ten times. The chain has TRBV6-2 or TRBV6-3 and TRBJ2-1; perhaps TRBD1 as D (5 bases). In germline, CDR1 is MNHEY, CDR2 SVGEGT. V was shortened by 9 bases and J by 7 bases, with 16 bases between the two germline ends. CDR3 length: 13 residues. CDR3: CASGAQARNEQFF. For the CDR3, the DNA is TGTGCCAGTGGGGCTCAGGCGAGGAATGAGCAGTTCTTC.

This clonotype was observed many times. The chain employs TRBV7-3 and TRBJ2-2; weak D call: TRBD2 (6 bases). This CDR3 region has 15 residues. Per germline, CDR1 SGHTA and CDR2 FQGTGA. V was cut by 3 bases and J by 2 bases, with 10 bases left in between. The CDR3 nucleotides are TGTGCCAGCAGCTTTTCTAGCGTTAACACCGGGGAGCTGTTTTTT. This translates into CASSFSSVNTGELFF.

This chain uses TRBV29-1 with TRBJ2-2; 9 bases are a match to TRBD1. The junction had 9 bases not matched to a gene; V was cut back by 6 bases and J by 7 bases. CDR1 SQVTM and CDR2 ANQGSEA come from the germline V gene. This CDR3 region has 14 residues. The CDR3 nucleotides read TGCAGCGTCCAACGGGACAGGGCAGACGGGGAGCTGTTTTTT. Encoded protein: CSVQRDRADGELFF.

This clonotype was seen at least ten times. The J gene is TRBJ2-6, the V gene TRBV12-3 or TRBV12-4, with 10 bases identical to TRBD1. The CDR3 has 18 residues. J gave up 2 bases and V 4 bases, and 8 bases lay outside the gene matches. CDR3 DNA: TGTGCCAGCAGTTCCCAGTCCGGGACAGGGGCTGGGGCCAACGTCCTGACTTTC. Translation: CASSSQSGTGAGANVLTF.

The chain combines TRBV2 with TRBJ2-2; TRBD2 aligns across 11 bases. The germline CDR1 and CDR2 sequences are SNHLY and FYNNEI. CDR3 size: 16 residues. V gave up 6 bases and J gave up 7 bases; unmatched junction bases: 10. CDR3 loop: CASSEVSGRVGGELFF. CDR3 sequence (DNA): TGTGCCAGCAGCGAGGTTAGCGGGAGGGTCGGCGGGGAGCTGTTTTTT.

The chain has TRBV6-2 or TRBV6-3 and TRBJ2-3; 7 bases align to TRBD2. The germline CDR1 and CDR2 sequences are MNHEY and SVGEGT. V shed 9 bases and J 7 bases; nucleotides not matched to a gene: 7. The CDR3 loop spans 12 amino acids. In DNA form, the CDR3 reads TGTGCCAGTGCTCCGGGGGGAAATACGCAGTATTTT. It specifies CASAPGGNTQYF.

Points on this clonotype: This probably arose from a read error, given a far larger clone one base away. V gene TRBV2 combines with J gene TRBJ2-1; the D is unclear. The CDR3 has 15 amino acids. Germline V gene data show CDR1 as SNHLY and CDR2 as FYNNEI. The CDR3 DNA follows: TGTGCCAGCAGTGATTATTCCTCGAACACAGATACGCAGTGTTTT. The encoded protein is CASSDYSSNTDTQCF.

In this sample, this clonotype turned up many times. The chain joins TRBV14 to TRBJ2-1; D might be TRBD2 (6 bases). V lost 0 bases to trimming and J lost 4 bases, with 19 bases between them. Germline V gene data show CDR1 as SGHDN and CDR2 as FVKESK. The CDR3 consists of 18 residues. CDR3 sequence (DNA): TGTGCCAGCAGCCAAGACAGTCATGGGGCGGGAAGGTACAATGAGCAGTTCTTC. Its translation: CASSQDSHGAGRYNEQFF.

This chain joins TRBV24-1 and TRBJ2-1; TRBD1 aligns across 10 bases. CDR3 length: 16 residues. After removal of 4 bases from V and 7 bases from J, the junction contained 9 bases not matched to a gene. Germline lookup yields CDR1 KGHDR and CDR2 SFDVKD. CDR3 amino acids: CATSELPGQGRNEQFF. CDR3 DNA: TGTGCCACCAGTGAACTACCGGGACAGGGGAGGAATGAGCAGTTCTTC.

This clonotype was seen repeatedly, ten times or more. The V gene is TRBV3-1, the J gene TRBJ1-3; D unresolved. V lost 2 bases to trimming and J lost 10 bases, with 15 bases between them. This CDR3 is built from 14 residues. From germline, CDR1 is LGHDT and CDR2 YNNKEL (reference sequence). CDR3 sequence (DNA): TGTGCCAGCAGCCAATCAGGACTTAAGTTAACCATATATTTT. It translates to CASSQSGLKLTIYF.

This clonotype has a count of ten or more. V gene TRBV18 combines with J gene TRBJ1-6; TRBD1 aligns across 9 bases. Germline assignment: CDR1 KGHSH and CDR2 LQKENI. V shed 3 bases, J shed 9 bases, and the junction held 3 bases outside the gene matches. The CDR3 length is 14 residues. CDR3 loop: CASSPGTGPSPLHF. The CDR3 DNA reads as TGTGCCAGCTCACCCGGGACAGGGCCTTCACCCCTCCACTTT.

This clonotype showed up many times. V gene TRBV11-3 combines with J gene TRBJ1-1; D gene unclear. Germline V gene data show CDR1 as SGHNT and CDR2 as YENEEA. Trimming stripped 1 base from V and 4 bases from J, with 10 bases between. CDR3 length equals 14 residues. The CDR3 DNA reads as TGTGCCAGCAGCTTAGTTGGTGTGGGCACTGAAGCTTTCTTT. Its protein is CASSLVGVGTEAFF.

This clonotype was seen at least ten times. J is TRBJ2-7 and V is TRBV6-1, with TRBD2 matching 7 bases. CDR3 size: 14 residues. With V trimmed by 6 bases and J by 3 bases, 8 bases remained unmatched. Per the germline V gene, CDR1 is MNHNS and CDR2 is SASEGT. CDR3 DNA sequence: TGTGCCAGCAGCGGCGGACGGGAGGTCTACGAGCAGTACTTC. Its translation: CASSGGREVYEQYF.

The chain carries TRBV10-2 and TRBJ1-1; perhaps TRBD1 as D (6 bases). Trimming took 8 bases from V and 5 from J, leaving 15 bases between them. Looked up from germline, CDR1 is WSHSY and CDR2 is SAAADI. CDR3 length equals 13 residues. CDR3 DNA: TGCGCCAGCGGGGGGGGGCCGGGGACTGAAGCTTTCTTT. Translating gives CASGGGPGTEAFF.

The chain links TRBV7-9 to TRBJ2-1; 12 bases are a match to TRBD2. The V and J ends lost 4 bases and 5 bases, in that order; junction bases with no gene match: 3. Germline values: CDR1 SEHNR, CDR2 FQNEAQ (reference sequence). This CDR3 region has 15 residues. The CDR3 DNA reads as TGTGCCAGCAGCTCGACTAGCGGGAGCGACAATGAGCAGTTCTTC. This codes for CASSSTSGSDNEQFF.

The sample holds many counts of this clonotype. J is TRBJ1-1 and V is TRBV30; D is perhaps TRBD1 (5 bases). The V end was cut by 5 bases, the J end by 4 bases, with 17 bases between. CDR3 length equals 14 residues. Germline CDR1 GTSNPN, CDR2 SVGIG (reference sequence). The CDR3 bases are TGTGCCTGGGACCAGACGGGGGGGACCACTGAAGCTTTCTTT. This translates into CAWDQTGGTTEAFF.

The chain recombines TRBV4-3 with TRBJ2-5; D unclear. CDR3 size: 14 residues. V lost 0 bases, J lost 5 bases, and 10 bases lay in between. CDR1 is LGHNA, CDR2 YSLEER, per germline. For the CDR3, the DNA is TGCGCCAGCAGCCAAGATACCCACGGCGAGACCCAGTACTTC. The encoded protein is CASSQDTHGETQYF.